Listed here is a single T cell receptor (beta chain). The antigen remains unidentified. The data originate from a study of cytomegalovirus exposure and HLA in healthy donors. Overall study context: Drawn from HLA-typed donors, about 85 million unique TCRs were held in an early data release.

CDR1 is KGHSH, CDR2 LQKENI, per germline. The V end was cut by 6 bases, the J end by 1 base, with 21 bases between. The length of the CDR3 is 17 residues. Both 60 Vbeta primers and 13 Jbeta primers went into the PCR. Assay used: immunoSEQ multiplex PCR; TCRdb lists only in-frame clones, some missing. The table for this sample gives tens of thousands of clones. Overall study results and limits: Upon later analysis, TCR association rates were observed to vary by HLA locus, being highest for DRB1 and lowest for HLA-C. In all likelihood, a cluster of highly shared sequence variants was a sequencing artifact. Later work associated fewer than 20,000 TCR beta sequences with HLA alleles at 0.05 false discovery rate.

This clonotype was sampled from a man aged 35 to 55 in good health and CMV-seronegative. Sequenced material: PBMCs. V usage is TRBV18 and J usage is TRBJ1-1; the D is unclear. CDR3 bases: TGTGCCAGCTCTCTCGCACCTCAGTCCAGAACGAACACTGAAGCTTTCTTT. This translates into CASSLAPQSRTNTEAFF.